A selection of T cell receptor beta chains follows, all from one sample in a study of blood T cell repertoires in COVID-19. TCRdb's copy holds only in-frame clones and misses some; the assay was immunoSEQ multiplex PCR. The data contain approximately 76,000 clones, roughly nine tenths of them seen just once; the ten biggest clones take up around 7.9%. The sequenced sample consisted of peripheral blood. These receptors came from a man aged 25-45 years with acute or convalescent COVID-19. Each CDR3 is given with its conserved first and last residue.

CDR3aa: CASIPGGGSNEQFF
j_gene: TRBJ2-1
v_gene: TRBV5-1

CDR3aa: CASSGTKYLTDDSPYGYTF
j_gene: TRBJ1-2
v_gene: TRBV9

CDR3aa: CASSSSSGELFF
j_gene: TRBJ2-2
v_gene: TRBV12-3/TRBV12-4

CDR3aa: CASSQAEGLGNTEAFF
j_gene: TRBJ1-1
v_gene: TRBV4-1

CDR3aa: CASSLRFTPNEQFF
j_gene: TRBJ2-1
v_gene: TRBV5-1

CDR3aa: CASSQSQGWETQYF
j_gene: TRBJ2-5
v_gene: TRBV7-9

CDR3aa: CASSRDRQETQYF
j_gene: TRBJ2-5
v_gene: TRBV7-2

CDR3aa: CASSLMHGTGVMNTEAFF
j_gene: TRBJ1-1
v_gene: TRBV7-2

CDR3aa: CSVVRRMNTEAFF
j_gene: TRBJ1-1
v_gene: TRBV29-1

CDR3aa: CASSLGVAETQYF
j_gene: TRBJ2-5
v_gene: TRBV5-1

CDR3aa: CASSPPTDTGELFF
j_gene: TRBJ2-2
v_gene: TRBV25-1

CDR3aa: CASSQDGAGFLDQPQHF
j_gene: TRBJ1-5
v_gene: TRBV4-1

CDR3aa: CSGYDRGTEAFF
j_gene: TRBJ1-1
v_gene: TRBV29-1

CDR3aa: CASSLLSRLMEAFF
j_gene: TRBJ1-1
v_gene: TRBV28

CDR3aa: CASSLSTPSYEQYF
j_gene: TRBJ2-7
v_gene: TRBV9

CDR3aa: CASSRTGLREQYF
j_gene: TRBJ2-7
v_gene: TRBV4-1

CDR3aa: CASSADSSTGELFF
j_gene: TRBJ2-2
v_gene: TRBV18

CDR3aa: CASRRNNQETQYF
j_gene: TRBJ2-5
v_gene: TRBV6-5

CDR3aa: CASSVLVQETQYF
j_gene: TRBJ2-5
v_gene: TRBV5-8

CDR3aa: CASVVGGGEENEQFF
j_gene: TRBJ2-1
v_gene: TRBV15

CDR3aa: CASSEGTGGSSYEQYF
j_gene: TRBJ2-7
v_gene: TRBV5-6

CDR3aa: CASSLRGAGTQYF
j_gene: TRBJ2-5
v_gene: TRBV11-2

CDR3aa: CATSRDLQGGELFF
j_gene: TRBJ2-2
v_gene: TRBV15

CDR3aa: CASSLPDNEQFF
j_gene: TRBJ2-1
v_gene: TRBV7-8

CDR3aa: CASSVARQGDYNEQFF
j_gene: TRBJ2-1
v_gene: TRBV2

CDR3aa: CASTKNGGNTIYF
j_gene: TRBJ1-3
v_gene: TRBV7-9

CDR3aa: CAWAWEGSGANVLTF
j_gene: TRBJ2-6
v_gene: TRBV30